This T cell receptor (beta chain) is drawn from a study of OX40 agonist ivuxolimab in advanced cancers. Study as a whole: Patients received the agonistic anti-OX40 (CD134) antibody ivuxolimab. Anti-PD-1, anti-PD-L1 or anti-CTLA-4 therapy given earlier was allowed, and around 40% had some.

As to this clone: The antigen remains unidentified.

Study results and caveats: Which antigen the expanded peripheral T cells recognized is unknown. Average numbers of expanded clones were greater in CD8+ T cells than in CD4+.

The repertoire was sequenced with immunoSEQ multiplex PCR; TCRdb's copy has only in-frame clones and lacks some. The table includes approximately 100,000 clones, 85% to 90% detected once. The starting material was CD4+ or CD8+ T cells sorted from blood, obtained in a trial of the OX40 agonist ivuxolimab. This clonotype originated in an adult with an advanced solid tumor such as melanoma, head and neck, liver or kidney cancer.

The CDR3, as DNA: TGTGCCAGCAGCTTTAGCGGCTCTCCCGGGACCGCTGAAAAACTGTTTTTT. The encoded protein is CASSFSGSPGTAEKLFF. J is TRBJ1-4 and V is TRBV11-2, with D possibly TRBD1 on 5 matching bases. Looked up from germline, CDR1 is SGHAT and CDR2 is FQNNGV. This CDR3 contains 17 residues. V was trimmed by 3 bases and J by 7 bases, leaving 21 bases between them.